This T cell receptor beta chain was recovered during a study of T cell changes during pregnancy in multiple sclerosis. The data were produced by immunoSEQ multiplex PCR, yet TCRdb's version contains in-frame clones alone and is incomplete. The sample lists around 80,000 clones, roughly 92% occurring once. J lost 5 bases, V lost 4 bases, and 5 bases had no gene match. The CDR3 is 15 residues long. Germline V gene data show CDR1 as SGHRS and CDR2 as YFSETQ. The chain has TRBV5-1 and TRBJ2-5; 13 nucleotides match TRBD2. The material was peripheral blood, obtained before pregnancy. This clonotype was sampled from a female donor with multiple sclerosis, enrolled in a pregnancy study. CDR3 sequence: CASSDGLAGVETQYF. CDR3 DNA: TGCGCCAGCAGCGACGGACTAGCGGGAGTGGAGACCCAGTACTTC.